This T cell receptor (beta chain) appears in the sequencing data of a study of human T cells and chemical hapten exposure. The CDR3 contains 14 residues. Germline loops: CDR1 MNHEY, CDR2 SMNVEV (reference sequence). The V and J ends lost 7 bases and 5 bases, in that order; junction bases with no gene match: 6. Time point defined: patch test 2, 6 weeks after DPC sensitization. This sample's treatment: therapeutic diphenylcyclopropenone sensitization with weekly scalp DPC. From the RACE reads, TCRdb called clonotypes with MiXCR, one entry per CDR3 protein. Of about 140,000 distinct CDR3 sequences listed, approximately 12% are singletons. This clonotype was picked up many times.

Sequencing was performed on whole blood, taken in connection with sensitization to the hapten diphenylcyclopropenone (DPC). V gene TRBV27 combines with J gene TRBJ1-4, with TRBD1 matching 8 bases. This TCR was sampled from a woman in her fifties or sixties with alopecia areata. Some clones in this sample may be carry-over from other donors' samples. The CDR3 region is CASKRGTGNEKLFF. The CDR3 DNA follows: TGTGCCAGCAAGCGAGGGACAGGCAATGAAAAACTGTTTTTT. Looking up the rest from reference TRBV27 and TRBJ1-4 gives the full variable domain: EAQVTQNPRYLITVTGKKLTVTCSQNMNHEYMSWYRQDPGLGLRQIYYSMNVEVTDKGDVPEGYKVSRKEKRNFPLILESPSPNQTSLYFCASKRGTGNEKLFFGSGTQLSVL.